This T cell receptor beta chain was captured by sequencing in a study of regulatory T cells in long-lasting Graves disease. Study information: Graves' disease counted as persistent after over 5 years of antithyroid drugs with positive TSH receptor antibodies.

Sequencing libraries for TCR beta were prepared with iRepertoire HTBI primers and Arm-PCR of CDR3 regions. TCRdb ran MiXCR on the multiplex PCR reads and lists one entry per CDR3 protein. The profile shows some 370,000 distinct CDR3 sequences, less than 25% of them singletons. Time point meaning: persistent/refractory GD, antithyroid drugs over 5 years with positive TRAb. Researchers made the TCR library from RNA that was extracted from PBMCs. This clonotype was detected only a few times. Its matching antigen is unknown. Points from the study as a whole: Persistent disease preferred TRBV28, TRBJ1-2 and TRBJ2-5; new disease, TRBV20-1 and TRBJ2-1.

V dropped 1 base and J dropped 4 bases, with 13 bases sitting between them. Germline V gene sequence: CDR1 MGHRA, CDR2 YSYEKL. This CDR3 is built from 15 residues. The TCR was taken from a female donor with Graves disease. Sequencing was performed on peripheral blood mononuclear cells (PBMCs), taken when the disease was refractory, from a patient treated with antithyroid drugs. This sequence joins TRBV4-1 and TRBJ1-1; D remains unclear. CDR3 residues: CASSQVDGPATEAFF. The CDR3 bases are TGCGCCAGCAGCCAAGTCGACGGCCCGGCCACTGAAGCTTTCTTT.